The next 6 T cell receptor beta chains were all read from a single sample in a study of CD8+CD57+ T cells in acquired aplastic anemia. Patients selected for sequencing had displayed CD8+CD57+ cell expansion by flow cytometry. The template for TCR beta VDJ and CDR3 sequence profiling was genomic DNA. TCRdb re-derived calls from the reads in MiXCR, one entry per CDR3 protein. The profile shows approximately 220,000 distinct CDR3 sequences, approximately 45% of them singletons. The sequencing input was sorted CD4+, CD8+, or CD8+CD57+ T cells (not recorded which) from PBMCs. The receptors derive from a human donor with aplastic anemia.

Many counts were recorded for this clonotype. The rearrangement uses TRBV5-6 and TRBJ1-2, with D unresolved. V was trimmed by 1 base and J by 8 bases, leaving 12 bases between them. This CDR3 has 13 residues. The germline gives CDR1 SGHDT, CDR2 YYEEEE. In DNA, the CDR3 is TGTGCCAGCAGCTTGTCGGGGAAGGGCGGCTACACCTTC. This translates into CASSLSGKGGYTF.

CDR3 DNA sequence: TGTGCCAGCAGCGTCGACAGGGAAAGTCGGAAGCAGTACTTC. This gives the protein CASSVDRESRKQYF. V gene TRBV2 combines with J gene TRBJ2-7; 7 positions agree with TRBD1. The CDR3 consists of 14 residues. With V trimmed by 6 bases and J by 8 bases, 13 bases remained unmatched. From germline, CDR1 is SNHLY and CDR2 FYNNEI.

This clonotype was observed a handful of times. The V gene is TRBV30, the J gene TRBJ1-5; D gene unclear. V lost 3 bases, J lost 8 bases, and 11 bases lay in between. CDR1 and CDR2 from the germline V gene are GTSNPN and SVGIG (reference sequence). This CDR3 is built from 12 residues. CDR3 coding DNA: TGTGCCTGGAGCGCGGTCTCGGAGCCCCAGCATTTT. Protein product: CAWSAVSEPQHF.

This clonotype is a singleton in its sample. CDR3 coding DNA: TGTGCCAGCAGCTTGGGACGGAATAACTATGGCTACACCTTC. Residues: CASSLGRNNYGYTF. The chain has TRBV2 and TRBJ1-2; a possible D gene is TRBD1 (5 bases). Germline V gene lookup returns CDR1 SNHLY and CDR2 FYNNEI. V was cut by 6 bases and J by 1 base, with 12 bases left in between. The CDR3 totals 14 residues.

This chain joins TRBV2 and TRBJ1-2; D might be TRBD1 (6 bases). The CDR3 totals 13 residues. Trimming shortened V by 7 bases and J by 6 bases, and 15 bases separated the two germline ends. Germline lookup yields CDR1 SNHLY and CDR2 FYNNEI. The CDR3 nucleotides read TGTGCCAGCAAGCCCCCAGGGGAGGATGGCTACACCTTC. Translating it yields CASKPPGEDGYTF.

This chain connects TRBV19 to TRBJ1-5; no reliable D call. This CDR3 contains 13 residues. CDR1 is LNHDA, CDR2 SQIVND, per germline (reference sequence). V was pared by 7 bases and J by 2 bases, with 9 bases between. The CDR3 protein is CASIVGGNQPQHF. For the CDR3, the DNA is TGTGCCAGTATTGTCGGGGGCAATCAGCCCCAGCATTTT.